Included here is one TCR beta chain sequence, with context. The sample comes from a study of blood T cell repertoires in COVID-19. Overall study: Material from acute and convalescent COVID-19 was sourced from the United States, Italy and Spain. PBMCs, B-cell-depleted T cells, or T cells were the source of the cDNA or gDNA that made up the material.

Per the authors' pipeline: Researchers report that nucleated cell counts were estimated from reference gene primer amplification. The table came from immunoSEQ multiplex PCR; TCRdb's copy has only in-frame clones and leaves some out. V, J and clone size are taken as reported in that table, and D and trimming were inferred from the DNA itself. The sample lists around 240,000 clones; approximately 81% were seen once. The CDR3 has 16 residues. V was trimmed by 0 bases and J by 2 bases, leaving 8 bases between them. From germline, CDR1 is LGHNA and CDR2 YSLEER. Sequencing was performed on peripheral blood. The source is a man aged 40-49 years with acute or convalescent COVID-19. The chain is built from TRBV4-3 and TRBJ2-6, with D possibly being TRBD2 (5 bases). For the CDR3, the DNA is TGCGCCAGCAGCCAAGATACCGGGACTGGGGCCAACGTCCTGACTTTC. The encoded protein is CASSQDTGTGANVLTF.